The next 32 T cell receptor beta chains were all read from a single sample in a study of cytomegalovirus exposure and HLA in healthy donors. The PCR was carried out with 60 Vbeta primers and 13 Jbeta primers. Data came from immunoSEQ multiplex PCR; TCRdb stores just in-frame clones and leaves some out. Among over 150,000 clones, 65% to 70% were seen once, and the ten largest hold roughly 4.4%. Material: PBMCs. The receptors originated from a woman in her late teens or twenties in good health and CMV-seropositive.

The chain links TRBV18 to TRBJ2-2; D is ambiguous. This CDR3 has 16 amino acids. V was pared by 3 bases and J by 3 bases, with 14 bases between. Germline CDR1 is KGHSH and CDR2 is LQKENI. DNA of the CDR3: TGTGCCAGCTCACCCCTGAACCCGCGAGACACCGGGGAGCTGTTTTTT. Translating it yields CASSPLNPRDTGELFF. Complete variable domain (other parts from reference TRBV18 and TRBJ2-2): NAGVMQNPRHLVRRRGQEARLRCSPMKGHSHVYWYRQLPEEGLKFMVYLQKENIIDESGMPKERFSAEFPKEGPSILRIQQVVRGDSAAYFCASSPLNPRDTGELFFGEGSRLTVL.

The chain couples TRBV7-3 to TRBJ2-1; perhaps TRBD2 as D (5 bases). The V gene lost 0 bases and the J gene lost 6 bases, with 9 bases spanning the gap. The CDR3 is made up of 14 amino acids. Germline loops: CDR1 SGHTA, CDR2 FQGTGA. DNA for the CDR3: TGTGCCAGCAGCTTAACAGCGGCTAGCAATGAGCAGTTCTTC. Amino acids: CASSLTAASNEQFF.

This clone appeared once. The chain combines TRBV11-2 with TRBJ2-7; 9 bases are a match to TRBD1. The CDR3 loop spans 15 amino acids. Germline CDR1 reads SGHAT; CDR2 reads FQNNGV. V was pared by 5 bases and J by 0 bases, with 5 bases of the junction left unmatched. The CDR3 bases are TGTGCCAGCAGCACGGACAGGGGAAGCTCCTACGAGCAGTACTTC. Translating it yields CASSTDRGSSYEQYF.

This clone was recorded once. This chain links TRBV19 with TRBJ1-5, with 12 bases fitting TRBD1. The V gene's germline CDR1 is LNHDA and CDR2 SQIVND (reference sequence). The CDR3 consists of 13 residues. Losses at the gene ends were 8 bases for V and 7 bases for J; bases not matched to a gene: 3. This CDR3 reads CASAGTGGQPQHF. CDR3 DNA: TGTGCCAGTGCCGGGACAGGGGGCCAGCCCCAGCATTTT.

This clone was counted a few times. The chain recombines TRBV14 with TRBJ1-1; D remains ambiguous. Per germline, CDR1 SGHDN and CDR2 FVKESK. The CDR3 consists of 12 residues. Trimming took off 3 bases at V and 6 bases at J, with 8 bases between the two ends. The CDR3 is CASSQPSPEAFF. CDR3 nucleotides: TGTGCCAGCAGCCAGCCGAGTCCTGAAGCTTTCTTT.

This clone was recorded once. The rearrangement links TRBV5-1 to TRBJ1-1; 7 bases match TRBD1. The CDR3 has 19 amino acids. With 0 bases clipped from V and 2 bases from J, the junction kept 16 bases outside the gene matches. Germline-derived CDR1 and CDR2 are SGHRS and YFSETQ. The DNA of the CDR3 is TGCGCCAGCAGCTTGGCGTACGTGGGACAGTTGATCCAAAACACTGAAGCTTTCTTT. It codes for CASSLAYVGQLIQNTEAFF.

This chain joins TRBV29-1 and TRBJ2-5, with D maybe TRBD1 (6 bases). The CDR3 runs 15 residues. V dropped 4 bases and J dropped 2 bases, with 17 bases sitting between them. Germline lookup yields CDR1 SQVTM and CDR2 ANQGSEA. DNA of the CDR3: TGCAGCGTTGGTTACATCGAGACAGGTCAAGAGACCCAGTACTTC. Encoded protein: CSVGYIETGQETQYF.

The rearrangement uses TRBV27 and TRBJ2-7, with 9 bases identical to TRBD1. CDR1 is MNHEY and CDR2 is SMNVEV in the germline V gene (reference sequence). Trimming took 4 bases from V and 5 from J; bases not matched to a gene: 9. The CDR3 covers 15 residues. CDR3 protein: CASSSLGTGSDEQYF. CDR3 nucleotide sequence: TGTGCCAGCAGTTCCCTCGGGACAGGGTCCGACGAGCAGTACTTC.

J is TRBJ2-1 and V is TRBV5-6; 11 bases align to TRBD2. The V and J ends lost 3 bases and 1 base, in that order; junction bases with no gene match: 9. The CDR3 totals 18 residues. The germline CDR1 and CDR2 sequences are SGHDT and YYEEEE. The CDR3 DNA reads as TGTGCCAGCAGCTCTCCATCTAGCGGGGGGCGATCCTACAATGAGCAGTTCTTC. This codes for CASSSPSSGGRSYNEQFF.

The sample holds a few counts of this clone. The chain has TRBV15 and TRBJ1-5; no definite D call. Looked up from germline, CDR1 is LNHNV and CDR2 is YYDKDF (reference sequence). Trimming took 0 bases from V and 4 from J, leaving 13 bases between them. CDR3 length: 16 residues. The CDR3 nucleotides are TGTGCCACCAGCAGAGATCTGAGGGTGGCAAATCAGCCCCAGCATTTT. As protein: CATSRDLRVANQPQHF.

The chain carries TRBV7-3 and TRBJ2-5, with no clear D. The CDR3 covers 12 residues. Germline V lookup: CDR1 SGHTA, CDR2 FQGTGA. V was cut by 3 bases and J by 5 bases, with 7 bases left in between. The DNA of the CDR3 is TGTGCCAGCAGCTTCCCCGGGGAGACCCAGTACTTC. Encoded protein: CASSFPGETQYF.

This clone was seen a handful of times. The chain links TRBV10-3 to TRBJ1-2, with D perhaps matching TRBD1 (5 bases). The CDR3 sequence is 11 residues long. V gave up 8 bases and J gave up 6 bases, with 10 bases separating them. CDR1 and CDR2 (germline): ENHRY, SYGVKD. CDR3 sequence: CAIGDSDGYTF. The DNA for the CDR3 is TGTGCCATCGGGGACTCAGATGGCTACACCTTC.

This clone was observed a few times. The V and J genes are TRBV5-4 and TRBJ2-7; D might be TRBD1 (5 bases). V was cut by 3 bases and J by 5 bases, with 12 bases left in between. This CDR3 contains 13 residues. Per germline, CDR1 SGHNT and CDR2 YYREEE (reference sequence). The CDR3 loop is CASSSGLINEQYF. CDR3 sequence (DNA): TGTGCCAGCAGCTCAGGGTTGATCAACGAGCAGTACTTC.

This clone was counted a few times. The V gene is TRBV27, the J gene TRBJ2-7; possible D gene TRBD1, 6 bases. The CDR3 spans 15 residues. V lost 2 bases and J 0 bases, leaving 11 bases between the germline ends. Germline loops: CDR1 MNHEY, CDR2 SMNVEV (reference sequence). The CDR3 here is CASSLTQGSSYEQYF. Written as DNA, the CDR3 is TGTGCCAGCAGTTTAACACAGGGAAGCTCCTACGAGCAGTACTTC.

The chain carries TRBV5-4 and TRBJ2-3; no reliable D call. The CDR3 is 14 amino acids. V dropped 4 bases and J dropped 5 bases, with 14 bases sitting between them. Germline CDR1 is SGHNT and CDR2 is YYREEE (reference sequence). The CDR3 spells CASSDLDSGDTQYF. The CDR3 nucleotides read TGTGCCAGCAGCGACCTTGACTCCGGAGATACGCAGTATTTT.

This clone was observed a few times. The gene calls are TRBV9 and TRBJ1-2, with a weak D call TRBD1 (6 bases). Per the germline V gene, CDR1 is SGDLS and CDR2 is YYNGEE. V dropped 2 bases and J dropped 7 bases, with 21 bases sitting between them. The CDR3 is 16 residues long. The CDR3 is CASSVGAQWGSGGYTF. The CDR3 nucleotides read TGTGCCAGCAGCGTGGGGGCGCAGTGGGGGAGTGGTGGCTACACCTTC.

V gene TRBV4-3 combines with J gene TRBJ2-7, with 9 bases that match TRBD1. Germline V gene lookup returns CDR1 LGHNA and CDR2 YSLEER. V lost 3 bases and J lost 4; bases outside the gene matches: 7. The CDR3 runs 15 residues. CDR3 sequence reads: CASSQAGTGLYEQYF. CDR3 nucleotides: TGCGCCAGCAGCCAGGCCGGGACAGGGTTATACGAGCAGTACTTC.

The CDR3 DNA is TGTGCCAGCGCGACAGTACAGCGTCAGCCCCAGCATTTT. Its translation is CASATVQRQPQHF. The V call is TRBV2, the J call TRBJ1-5, with D possibly being TRBD1 (5 bases). The CDR3 contains 13 residues. Germline CDR1 SNHLY, CDR2 FYNNEI. The V end lost 8 bases, the J end lost 6 bases, and 14 bases lay between the germline ends.

This clone was counted only a few times. V is TRBV7-8 and J is TRBJ1-2, with 8 bases identical to TRBD1. J was trimmed by 3 bases and V by 1 base; bases with no gene match: 4. The CDR3 extends over 15 amino acids. Per the germline V gene, CDR1 is SGHVS and CDR2 is FQNEAQ. Here the CDR3 reads CASSLGRGHDYGYTF. For the CDR3, the DNA is TGTGCCAGCAGCTTAGGCAGGGGGCACGACTATGGCTACACCTTC. The full variable domain, its missing parts supplied by reference TRBV7-8 and TRBJ1-2, is GAGVSQSPRYKVAKRGQDVALRCDPISGHVSLFWYQQALGQGPEFLTYFQNEAQLDKSGLPSDRFFAERPEGSVSTLKIQRTQQEDSAVYLCASSLGRGHDYGYTFGSGTRLTVV.

This chain joins TRBV30 and TRBJ1-2; weak D call: TRBD1 (5 bases). This CDR3 comprises 14 residues. The V end lost 3 bases, the J end lost 9 bases, and 20 bases lay between the germline ends. Germline loops: CDR1 GTSNPN, CDR2 SVGIG (reference sequence). CDR3 loop: CAWRETGGVFSYTF. CDR3 bases: TGTGCCTGGAGGGAAACAGGCGGGGTGTTCAGCTACACCTTC.

The V gene is TRBV27, the J gene TRBJ2-1, with D possibly being TRBD2 (6 bases). V gave up 5 bases and J gave up 3 bases, with 11 bases separating them. Looked up from germline, CDR1 is MNHEY and CDR2 is SMNVEV (reference sequence). The CDR3 is made up of 14 amino acids. The CDR3 nucleotides are TGTGCCAGCAGTCAACGGCGGGACTACAATGAGCAGTTCTTC. Residues: CASSQRRDYNEQFF.

The chain is built from TRBV5-4 and TRBJ2-3, with a possible D match to TRBD2 (5 bases). The V gene lost 6 bases and the J gene lost 1 base, with 6 bases spanning the gap. The CDR3 runs 12 residues. Germline CDR1 SGHNT, CDR2 YYREEE (reference sequence). CDR3 DNA: TGTGCCAGCATGGAGGGCACAGATACGCAGTATTTT. Its translation: CASMEGTDTQYF.

The genes are TRBV10-3 and TRBJ1-2, with D perhaps TRBD1 (6 bases). This CDR3 spans 14 amino acids. V lost 4 bases, J lost 2 bases, and 11 bases lay in between. CDR1 ENHRY and CDR2 SYGVKD come from the germline V gene. The CDR3 DNA reads TGTGCCATCAGTGTAACGACAGGAAACTATGGCTACACCTTC. Encoded protein: CAISVTTGNYGYTF.

The genes are TRBV5-1 and TRBJ2-7, with TRBD2 matching over 14 bases. The V segment lost 4 bases and the J segment 0 bases; nucleotides outside the gene matches: 6. The CDR3 is 17 residues long. Germline V gene data show CDR1 as SGHRS and CDR2 as YFSETQ. In nucleotides, the CDR3 is TGCGCCAGCAGCGGGGGACTAGCGGGGGTAAGCTCCTACGAGCAGTACTTC. The encoded protein is CASSGGLAGVSSYEQYF.

Only a few counts were recorded for this clone. The chain recombines TRBV14 with TRBJ2-1; 8 nucleotides align to TRBD1. The ends lost 10 bases at V and 9 bases at J; junction bases unmatched: 20. Germline V gene sequence: CDR1 SGHDN, CDR2 FVKESK. The CDR3 contains 16 residues. CDR3 coding DNA: TGTGCCATAACGGCCGGGACAGGTCTCCTGGACGGTGAGCAGTTCTTC. It is translated as CAITAGTGLLDGEQFF.

V gene TRBV5-4 combines with J gene TRBJ1-2, with 9 positions matching TRBD1. CDR1 is SGHNT, CDR2 YYREEE, per germline (reference sequence). Losses at the gene ends were 5 bases for V and 5 bases for J; bases not matched to a gene: 4. The CDR3 is made up of 13 amino acids. The CDR3 nucleotides read TGTGCCAGCAGGGGACAGGGAAGGTATGGCTACACCTTC. Translated, it gives CASRGQGRYGYTF.

The rearrangement uses TRBV13 and TRBJ1-5; 8 nucleotides match TRBD1. CDR1 is PRHDT and CDR2 is FYEKMQ in the germline V gene (reference sequence). The CDR3 has 14 residues. With 5 bases clipped from V and 5 bases from J, the junction kept 5 bases outside the gene matches. CDR3 DNA sequence: TGTGCCAGCAGCCGGACAGGGCTCGATCAGCCCCAGCATTTT. Its translation is CASSRTGLDQPQHF.

This chain links TRBV15 with TRBJ2-7; unclear D gene. The CDR3 contains 14 residues. Germline CDR1 reads LNHNV; CDR2 reads YYDKDF (reference sequence). V was pared by 4 bases and J by 5 bases, with 15 bases between. CDR3: CATSNNREVNEQYF. As DNA, the CDR3 is TGTGCCACCAGCAACAACAGAGAAGTTAACGAGCAGTACTTC.

The chain employs TRBV7-9 and TRBJ2-3; 9 bases agree with TRBD2. V was pared by 1 base and J by 11 bases, with 10 bases of the junction left unmatched. The germline V gene has CDR1 SEHNR and CDR2 FQNEAQ (reference sequence). The CDR3 has 15 residues. In nucleotides, the CDR3 is TGTGCCAGCAGCTTAGGACGCGTTTTAGCGGGGGAGCAGTATTTT. It encodes CASSLGRVLAGEQYF.

In DNA form, the CDR3 reads TGCGCCAGCAGCTTTCTTGGTGGGGGGTTACAAGAGACCCAGTACTTC. Translation: CASSFLGGGLQETQYF. This chain links TRBV5-1 with TRBJ2-5; D is perhaps TRBD2 (6 bases). The CDR3 totals 16 residues. The germline V gene has CDR1 SGHRS and CDR2 YFSETQ. The V and J ends lost 2 bases and 2 bases respectively, with 16 bases between them.

This sequence joins TRBV5-1 and TRBJ2-1; 13 nucleotides line up with TRBD2. Trimming removed 1 base from V and 4 bases from J; junction bases left unmatched: 2. The CDR3 loop spans 16 amino acids. CDR1 and CDR2 from the germline V gene are SGHRS and YFSETQ. The CDR3 protein is CASSLLLAGGYNEQFF. DNA of the CDR3: TGCGCCAGCAGCTTGTTACTAGCGGGAGGGTACAATGAGCAGTTCTTC.

This chain links TRBV7-6 with TRBJ2-2; 9 bases are shared with TRBD1. This CDR3 comprises 16 residues. The V gene end was trimmed by 1 base and the J gene end by 6 bases; junction bases not matched to a gene: 6. Germline assignment: CDR1 SGHVS and CDR2 FNYEAQ. The CDR3 region is CASSLGWTGEPGELFF. The CDR3 DNA follows: TGTGCCAGCAGCTTAGGTTGGACAGGGGAACCCGGGGAGCTGTTTTTT.